Below are 30 T cell receptor beta chains sequenced from a single sample in a study of regulatory T cells in long-lasting Graves disease. Time point described: newly diagnosed GD, antithyroid drugs for less than 3 months. From RNA extracted from PBMCs, the TCR library was made. iRepertoire HTBI primers and Arm-PCR of CDR3 regions built TCR beta libraries. TCRdb passed the multiplex PCR reads through MiXCR, listing each CDR3 protein once. The sample contains around 460,000 distinct CDR3 sequences, about 14% of which appear only once. These sequences were also reported in another study, on T cells in Graves' hyperthyroidism and ophthalmopathy.

This material consisted of peripheral blood mononuclear cells (PBMCs), taken at new diagnosis, from a patient treated with antithyroid drugs. The receptors stem from a woman between 50 and 59 years old with Graves disease.

This clonotype was seen repeatedly, ten times or more. The chain combines TRBV30 with TRBJ2-7; D not resolved. CDR3 length equals 13 residues. The germline V and J ends were trimmed by 5 bases and 4 bases, with 15 bases remaining between them. In germline, CDR1 is GTSNPN, CDR2 SVGIG (reference sequence). The CDR3 DNA reads as TGTGCCTGGGCGCTAGAGCTTAAATACGAGCAGTACTTC. This gives the protein CAWALELKYEQYF.

This clonotype was recorded a few times. A much larger clone differs from this one at a single base, so this may be a read error. This chain uses TRBV5-1 with TRBJ1-2; TRBD1 might be the D (5 bases). Germline loops: CDR1 SGHRS, CDR2 YFSETQ. The CDR3 has 16 residues. CDR3 coding DNA: TGCGCCAGCAGCTTGTCGTCGGGGGATCGAGGCTATGGCTGCACCTTC. This sequence encodes CASSLSSGDRGYGCTF.

This clonotype showed up many times. Compared with germline, one end of the junction differs, possibly owing to a read error. This chain uses TRBV2 with TRBJ2-7, with 9 bases that match TRBD2. Germline V lookup: CDR1 SNHLY, CDR2 FYNNEI. CDR3 length: 13 amino acids. This CDR3 is CASSERGSGSMDF. In DNA, the CDR3 is TGTGCCAGCAGTGAAAGGGGTAGCGGGAGTATGGACTTC. The whole variable domain, filled in from reference TRBV2 and TRBJ2-7, reads EPEVTQTPSHQVTQMGQEVILRCVPISNHLYFYWYRQILGQKVEFLVSFYNNEISEKSEIFDDQFSVERPDGSNFTLKIRSTKLEDSAMYFCASSERGSGSMDFGPGTRLTVT.

Only a few counts were recorded for this clonotype. This chain links TRBV20-1 with TRBJ2-7, with TRBD2 matching over 14 bases. Germline lookup yields CDR1 DFQATT and CDR2 SNEGSKA (reference sequence). V gave up 6 bases and J gave up 2 bases; unmatched junction bases: 9. The CDR3 spans 16 residues. The CDR3: CSALGLAGGETYEQYF. Written as DNA, the CDR3 is TGCAGTGCCCTCGGACTAGCGGGAGGTGAAACCTACGAGCAGTACTTC.

This clonotype was detected ten times or more. The chain recombines TRBV7-9 with TRBJ2-3; tentative D call: TRBD2 (5 bases). The CDR3 extends over 15 amino acids. Trimming took 3 bases from V and 3 from J, leaving 13 bases between them. Germline CDR1 and CDR2: SEHNR and FQNEAQ (reference sequence). CDR3 sequence (DNA): TGTGCCAGCAGCTTGGAGAGAGGGAGAACAGATACGCAGTATTTT. It translates to CASSLERGRTDTQYF.

This chain links TRBV10-3 with TRBJ1-1, with a tentative D call TRBD1 (6 bases). The CDR3 contains 13 residues. V gave up 8 bases and J gave up 3 bases, with 13 bases separating them. Germline V lookup: CDR1 ENHRY, CDR2 SYGVKD. CDR3 in DNA: TGTGCCATCGCTACAGGGTCTGACACTGAAGCTTTCTTT. It yields the protein CAIATGSDTEAFF.

The sample holds many counts of this clonotype. The DNA for the CDR3 is TGTGCCAGCAGTGAACAGACAGGGGGCTACACTGAAGCTTTCTTT. This translates into CASSEQTGGYTEAFF. The J gene is TRBJ1-1, the V gene TRBV6-1, with 10 bases matching TRBD1. Germline lookup yields CDR1 MNHNS and CDR2 SASEGT. The length of the CDR3 is 15 residues. V lost 2 bases and J lost 3; bases outside the gene matches: 3.

The chain uses TRBV6-2 or TRBV6-3 and TRBJ1-5, with D unresolved. Trimming took 5 bases from V and 4 from J, leaving 9 bases between them. The CDR3 spans 13 residues. CDR1 is MNHEY, CDR2 SVGEGT, per germline. DNA of the CDR3: TGTGCCAGCAGTATTGGATGGAATCAGCCCCAGCATTTT. It codes for CASSIGWNQPQHF.

Ten or more counts support this clonotype. J is TRBJ1-1 and V is TRBV6-1; D unresolved. The germline V gene has CDR1 MNHNS and CDR2 SASEGT. The CDR3 spans 14 residues. V was trimmed by 2 bases and J by 1 base, leaving 8 bases between them. CDR3 DNA sequence: TGTGCCAGCAGTGAATGGGGTTGGAACACTGAAGCTTTCTTT. Its protein is CASSEWGWNTEAFF.

CDR3 loop: CASSQDLQGHKTQYF. The CDR3 coding sequence is TGTGCCAGCAGCCAAGATTTGCAGGGCCATAAGACCCAGTACTTC. The chain recombines TRBV3-1 with TRBJ2-5; D is perhaps TRBD1 (5 bases). Germline V gene sequence: CDR1 LGHDT, CDR2 YNNKEL (reference sequence). The CDR3 consists of 15 residues. The V and J ends lost 0 bases and 6 bases respectively, with 14 bases between them.

This clonotype was detected many times. This chain links TRBV14 with TRBJ2-7, with 9 nucleotides matching TRBD1. Per the germline V gene, CDR1 is SGHDN and CDR2 is FVKESK. V shed 4 bases and J 3 bases; nucleotides not matched to a gene: 7. The CDR3 runs to 15 residues. This CDR3 reads CASSLHGTGIYEQYF. Here the CDR3 DNA reads TGTGCCAGCAGCCTCCACGGGACAGGGATCTACGAGCAGTACTTC.

J is TRBJ2-7 and V is TRBV9; 9 nucleotides align to TRBD2. CDR1 and CDR2 (germline): SGDLS, YYNGEE. This CDR3 spans 15 amino acids. V lost 0 bases, J lost 3 bases, and 4 bases stayed unmatched. The CDR3 here is CASSVGGGRDYEQYF. The DNA of the CDR3 is TGTGCCAGCAGCGTAGGTGGCGGGAGGGACTACGAGCAGTACTTC.

The chain uses TRBV5-1 and TRBJ2-7; D gene unclear. The germline gives CDR1 SGHRS, CDR2 YFSETQ. The V end lost 4 bases, the J end lost 5 bases, and 10 bases lay between the germline ends. CDR3 size: 12 residues. CDR3 DNA: TGCGCCAGCAGCCTCTCCTATGACGAGCAGTACTTC. This sequence encodes CASSLSYDEQYF.

Many counts were recorded for this clonotype. The V and J genes are TRBV30 and TRBJ2-1; 10 bases are shared with TRBD2. This CDR3 spans 15 amino acids. Per germline, CDR1 GTSNPN and CDR2 SVGIG (reference sequence). Trimming at V came to 2 bases and at J to 2 bases, leaving 3 bases not matched to a gene. The CDR3 spells CAWSRTSGPYNEQFF. The CDR3, as DNA: TGTGCCTGGAGTCGGACTAGCGGACCCTACAATGAGCAGTTCTTC.

There are many counts of this clonotype. This chain uses TRBV28 with TRBJ2-7; D is ambiguous. Trimming stripped 8 bases from V and 3 bases from J, with 14 bases between. The CDR3 has 13 residues. Germline CDR1 and CDR2: MDHEN and SYDVKM. CDR3: CASSRVALYEQYF. The CDR3 DNA is TGTGCCAGCTCCCGGGTCGCACTCTACGAGCAGTACTTC.

This clonotype was seen at least ten times. This chain links TRBV30 with TRBJ2-2; D not certain. The V gene lost 4 bases and the J gene lost 5 bases, with 5 bases spanning the gap. Germline V gene data show CDR1 as GTSNPN and CDR2 as SVGIG (reference sequence). The CDR3 extends over 11 amino acids. The CDR3 bases are TGTGCCTGGACTCTGACCGGGGAGCTGTTTTTT. This encodes CAWTLTGELFF. Variable domain in full (rest from reference TRBV30 and TRBJ2-2): SQTIHQWPATLVQPVGSPLSLECTVEGTSNPNLYWYRQAAGRGLQLLFYSVGIGQISSEVPQNLSASRPQDRQFILSSKKLLLSDSGFYLCAWTLTGELFFGEGSRLTVL.

V usage is TRBV10-3 and J usage is TRBJ2-2; the match to TRBD1 covers 12 bases. The length of the CDR3 is 22 residues. Germline CDR1 reads ENHRY; CDR2 reads SYGVKD. Trimming at V came to 7 bases and at J to 0 bases, leaving 21 bases not matched to a gene. CDR3 sequence reads: CAIKPGQGAKRESFANTGELFF. The CDR3 nucleotides are TGTGCCATCAAACCGGGACAGGGGGCTAAGCGGGAAAGCTTTGCGAACACCGGGGAGCTGTTTTTT.

This clonotype has a count of ten or more. V gene TRBV6-2 or TRBV6-3 combines with J gene TRBJ2-2; D may be TRBD2 (6 bases). Germline lookup yields CDR1 MNHEY and CDR2 SVGEGT. V gave up 2 bases and J gave up 1 base, with 8 bases separating them. This CDR3 is built from 15 residues. CDR3 DNA: TGTGCCAGCAGTTACGAGGGAGGGAACACCGGGGAGCTGTTTTTT. Encoded protein: CASSYEGGNTGELFF.

This clonotype showed up many times. V and J are TRBV2 and TRBJ2-5, with D perhaps matching TRBD1 or TRBD2 (5 bases each). This CDR3 has 14 residues. Per germline, CDR1 SNHLY and CDR2 FYNNEI. The V and J ends lost 5 bases and 0 bases respectively, with 10 bases between them. The CDR3 sequence is CASSQGRDQETQYF. CDR3 DNA: TGTGCCAGCAGTCAGGGACGGGACCAAGAGACCCAGTACTTC.

This clonotype was counted between two and nine times. The chain joins TRBV5-1 to TRBJ2-7, with D perhaps matching TRBD2 (6 bases). The V gene's germline CDR1 is SGHRS and CDR2 YFSETQ. CDR3 size: 16 residues. Trimming took off 0 bases at V and 2 bases at J, with 15 bases between the two ends. CDR3 in amino acids: CASSLGSGLAPYEQYF. CDR3 sequence (DNA): TGCGCCAGCAGCTTGGGGAGTGGTCTAGCGCCCTACGAGCAGTACTTC.

This clonotype was picked up many times. CDR3 DNA sequence: TGTGCCAGCAGTCCACACACTAGCGGGAGTATCTACGAGCAGTACTTC. It codes for CASSPHTSGSIYEQYF. V gene TRBV28 combines with J gene TRBJ2-7; TRBD2 aligns across 11 bases. Germline trimming cut 5 bases from V and 3 bases from J; bases unmatched to any gene: 9. Germline assignment: CDR1 MDHEN and CDR2 SYDVKM. The CDR3 length is 16 residues.

There are many counts of this clonotype. V usage is TRBV7-9 and J usage is TRBJ2-2; no reliable D call. Looked up from germline, CDR1 is SEHNR and CDR2 is FQNEAQ (reference sequence). V lost 2 bases and J 5 bases, leaving 12 bases between the germline ends. The CDR3 has 15 residues. CDR3 bases: TGTGCCAGCAGCTTACCCAGAGATGGGACCGGGGAGCTGTTTTTT. Translation: CASSLPRDGTGELFF.

This clonotype was detected only a few times. V and J are TRBV5-1 and TRBJ2-3; D may correspond to TRBD1 or TRBD2 (5 bases each). Germline V gene sequence: CDR1 SGHRS, CDR2 YFSETQ. V shed 3 bases and J shed 5 bases, with 22 bases lying between them. The CDR3 has 17 amino acids. The CDR3 loop reads CASSSTASGPGLDTQYF. CDR3 coding DNA: TGCGCCAGCAGCTCGACTGCTTCGGGACCCGGTTTAGATACGCAGTATTTT.

This clonotype was detected many times. The gene calls are TRBV7-8 and TRBJ2-7; no clear D gene. The CDR3 runs to 14 residues. Germline CDR1 reads SGHVS; CDR2 reads FQNEAQ. The V and J ends lost 2 bases and 0 bases respectively, with 8 bases between them. In DNA, the CDR3 is TGTGCCAGCAGCTTATGGCGCACCTCCTACGAGCAGTACTTC. It codes for CASSLWRTSYEQYF.

This clonotype was seen repeatedly, ten times or more. The J gene is TRBJ1-6, the V gene TRBV20-1; 7 positions match TRBD1. The germline CDR1 and CDR2 sequences are DFQATT and SNEGSKA (reference sequence). The CDR3 sequence is 14 residues long. The trim removed 4 bases at V and 9 bases at J, leaving 9 bases unmatched. Here the CDR3 reads CSAKPGQSVSPLHF. The CDR3 DNA follows: TGCAGTGCTAAACCGGGACAGTCAGTTTCACCCCTCCACTTT.

Many counts were recorded for this clonotype. The V and J genes are TRBV19 and TRBJ2-2; a possible D gene is TRBD1 (5 bases). The germline V and J ends were trimmed by 6 bases and 2 bases, with 10 bases remaining between them. From germline, CDR1 is LNHDA and CDR2 SQIVND (reference sequence). The CDR3 sequence is 14 residues long. The CDR3 bases are TGTGCCAGTAGGGGGCCACCTAACACCGGGGAGCTGTTTTTT. Translation: CASRGPPNTGELFF.

This clonotype was recorded many times. This chain links TRBV6-1 with TRBJ2-7, with TRBD2 matching 9 bases. Germline lookup yields CDR1 MNHNS and CDR2 SASEGT. The CDR3 consists of 13 residues. The V and J ends lost 8 bases and 1 base, in that order; junction bases with no gene match: 3. Here the CDR3 reads CASCSGSSYEQYF. CDR3 DNA: TGTGCCAGCTGTAGCGGGAGTTCCTACGAGCAGTACTTC.

The chain employs TRBV19 and TRBJ1-2; 10 positions agree with TRBD1. CDR1 LNHDA and CDR2 SQIVND come from the germline V gene (reference sequence). V was pared by 3 bases and J by 8 bases, with 9 bases of the junction left unmatched. CDR3 length equals 15 residues. This chain's CDR3 is CASSMGDRGPGGYTF. CDR3 coding DNA: TGTGCCAGTAGTATGGGCGACAGGGGGCCTGGCGGCTACACCTTC.

This clonotype has at least ten counts. V gene TRBV12-5 combines with J gene TRBJ2-1, with D perhaps TRBD1 (7 bases). V lost 6 bases and J lost 8, with 20 bases in between. CDR1 LGHNT and CDR2 FRNRAP come from the germline V gene. This CDR3 is 15 amino acids long. CDR3 region: CASGKGAVASDEQFF. CDR3 DNA: TGTGCTAGTGGAAAGGGGGCTGTAGCTAGCGATGAGCAGTTCTTC.

This clonotype was detected ten times or more. The chain combines TRBV2 with TRBJ2-2; TRBD1 matches at 8 bases. The CDR3 covers 15 residues. CDR1 is SNHLY and CDR2 is FYNNEI in the germline V gene. Unmatched junction bases numbered 5, after V lost 3 bases and J lost 5 bases. Here the CDR3 reads CASSDRQGATGELFF. The DNA of the CDR3 is TGTGCCAGCAGTGATCGGCAGGGGGCTACCGGGGAGCTGTTTTTT.